The rows below give T cell receptor beta chains drawn from one sample of a study of cytomegalovirus exposure and HLA in healthy donors. Profiling relied on immunoSEQ multiplex PCR, and the TCRdb table lists in-frame clones only, not all of them. The profile covers 160,000 or so clones, with just under 80% appearing a single time and roughly 1.3% taken by the ten largest. Sequenced sample: PBMCs. Receptor source: a woman aged 50 to 60 in good health and CMV-seronegative. Both conserved end residues are part of each CDR3. Each record gives: D gene, V gene, clone size, J gene, CDR3 DNA, CDR3 protein. The D gene is left open where the match is weak. Expanded clones get a size class; other rows say once, few or many, or leave the size out.

-	TRBV5-6	few	TRBJ1-2	TGTGCCAGCAGCTTGGACAGGGCTGGCTACACCTTC	CASSLDRAGYTF
-	TRBV28	-	TRBJ1-3	TGTGCCAGCAGTACAGGGTTATCTGGAAACACCATATATTTT	CASSTGLSGNTIYF
-	TRBV7-9	-	TRBJ2-1	TGTGCCAGCAGCGATACTGGCCGCCCAGGGGATGAGCAGTTCTTC	CASSDTGRPGDEQFF
TRBD2	TRBV7-6	-	TRBJ2-2	TGTGCCAGCAGCCCTAGGCTAGCGGGGGGCCCGAACACCGGGGAGCTGTTTTTT	CASSPRLAGGPNTGELFF
TRBD1	TRBV27	-	TRBJ2-7	TGTGCCAGCAGTTTATTATCGGGACAGGGACCGGCCGAGCAGTACTTC	CASSLLSGQGPAEQYF
-	TRBV7-2	-	TRBJ1-1	TGTGCCAGCAGCTTTCTAACAGGGAACACTGAAGCTTTCTTT	CASSFLTGNTEAFF
-	TRBV5-4	few	TRBJ1-2	TGTGCCAGCAGCTTTGGACTGGACGGAGCTAACTATGGCTACACCTTC	CASSFGLDGANYGYTF
-	TRBV27	-	TRBJ2-7	TGTGCCAGCAGTCCGCGCTGGACAGATGTCTACGAGCAGTACTTC	CASSPRWTDVYEQYF
TRBD1	TRBV28	-	TRBJ2-1	TGTGCCAGCAACCAGGACAGGGGGCCAAGAGATGAGCAGTTCTTC	CASNQDRGPRDEQFF
TRBD1	TRBV5-1	-	TRBJ1-3	TGCGCCAGCAGCCAGACAGGGGACTCTGGAAACACCATATATTTT	CASSQTGDSGNTIYF
-	TRBV28	-	TRBJ1-1	TGTGCCAGCATCCACTGGGTAGGGGCGAACACTGAAGCTTTCTTT	CASIHWVGANTEAFF
-	TRBV28	-	TRBJ1-2	TGTGCCAGCTCCGTTTGGGGGGAATACCTTAACTATGGCTACACCTTC	CASSVWGEYLNYGYTF
-	TRBV14	-	TRBJ1-2	TGTGCCAGCAGCCAACAGAAGGGGAACTATGGCTACACCTTC	CASSQQKGNYGYTF
-	TRBV29-1	-	TRBJ2-7	TGCAGCGTTGCCCCTAAACTAGTCCACGAGCAGTACTTC	CSVAPKLVHEQYF
TRBD1	TRBV7-9	few	TRBJ2-6	TGTGCCAGCAGCGGAGAAGGACAGGTGGACTCTGGGGCCAACGTCCTGACTTTC	CASSGEGQVDSGANVLTF
TRBD1	TRBV9	-	TRBJ2-2	TGTGCCAGCAGCGCGGACAGGAGCACCGGGGAGCTGTTTTTT	CASSADRSTGELFF
-	TRBV4-3	-	TRBJ2-1	TGCGCCAGCAGCCAAGAGGGAGAGGCCTACAATGAGCAGTTCTTC	CASSQEGEAYNEQFF
-	TRBV7-9	few	TRBJ1-1	TGTGCCAGCAGCTTAGGAGGGACACCGAACACTGAAGCTTTCTTT	CASSLGGTPNTEAFF
-	TRBV5-1	many	TRBJ1-1	TGCGCCAGCAGCTTGGCCGGGGGTTACACTGAAGCTTTCTTT	CASSLAGGYTEAFF
-	TRBV6-1	-	TRBJ2-7	TGTGCCACCAAATCCCATCAGTCCCGTACCTACGAGCAGTACTTC	CATKSHQSRTYEQYF
-	TRBV25-1	-	TRBJ2-5	TGTGCCAGCAGTGAAGGAGGGAATAAAGAGACCCAGTACTTC	CASSEGGNKETQYF
TRBD1	TRBV7-9	-	TRBJ1-2	TGTTCCAGCAGCCGACGGGACAGGGGGGGTGGGGACTATGGCTACACCTTC	CSSSRRDRGGGDYGYTF
TRBD2	TRBV4-2	-	TRBJ2-3	TGTGCCAGCGAAAATCGACTAGCGGGCACAGATACGCAGTATTTT	CASENRLAGTDTQYF
TRBD2	TRBV5-1	-	TRBJ2-2	TGCGCCAGCAGCTTGGTAGCGGGAGCGTACACCGGGGAGCTGTTTTTT	CASSLVAGAYTGELFF
-	TRBV10-1	-	TRBJ1-2	TGCGCCAGCAGTGAGGAGCCAGGGCTTGGCTACACCTTC	CASSEEPGLGYTF
TRBD1	TRBV4-1	-	TRBJ1-4	TGCGCCAGCAGCCAAGTCAGGGGGCGGCCTCCAGCTAATGAAAAACTGTTTTTT	CASSQVRGRPPANEKLFF
-	TRBV7-3	-	TRBJ2-1	TGTGCCAGCAGAGACGGGACCTACAATGAGCAGTTCTTC	CASRDGTYNEQFF
TRBD2	TRBV27	-	TRBJ2-3	TGTGCCAGCAGTTTATCTAGCGGGGGGGCGGGAGATACGCAGTATTTT	CASSLSSGGAGDTQYF
TRBD1	TRBV28	-	TRBJ1-3	TGTGCCAGCAGTCCTCCACAGACAGGGGCCTATGGAAACACCATATATTTT	CASSPPQTGAYGNTIYF
TRBD2	TRBV7-2	-	TRBJ2-7	TGTGCCAGCAGCTTAGCGCTGGCTAGCGGGAGTAGAAACGAGCAGTACTTC	CASSLALASGSRNEQYF
TRBD2	TRBV5-1	few	TRBJ2-1	TGCGCCAGCAGCTTGGCGGGCGGGAGCCCAGTGAATGAGCAGTTCTTC	CASSLAGGSPVNEQFF
TRBD2	TRBV2	-	TRBJ2-1	TGTGCCAGCAGTGAGACTAGCGGGAGGGCCGGTGAGCAGTTCTTC	CASSETSGRAGEQFF
-	TRBV6-5	-	TRBJ1-6	TGTGCCAGCAGTTACCAGTATAATTCACCCCTCCACTTT	CASSYQYNSPLHF
-	TRBV5-4	-	TRBJ1-1	TGTGCCAGCAGCTCCCGGACAGCGTGGAACACTGAAGCTTTCTTT	CASSSRTAWNTEAFF
TRBD1	TRBV18	-	TRBJ1-2	TGTGCCAGCTCGATGGACCGGAGGGGACAGGGGGTTAGTGGCTACACCTTC	CASSMDRRGQGVSGYTF
-	TRBV7-9	few	TRBJ1-1	TGTGCCAGCACCCAAGGAGGGACTGAAGCTTTCTTT	CASTQGGTEAFF
TRBD2	TRBV19	-	TRBJ2-7	TGTGCCAGTAAATATAGGGCGGGAGGCCTACTTTACGAGCAGTACTTC	CASKYRAGGLLYEQYF
TRBD1	TRBV10-3	-	TRBJ2-3	TGTGCCACTTCGACAGGGGGCCCAGATACGCAGTATTTT	CATSTGGPDTQYF
-	TRBV15	once	TRBJ1-4	TGTGCCACCAGCAGAGCGCAGGGTGTAGGTGAAAAACTGTTTTTT	CATSRAQGVGEKLFF
TRBD1	TRBV6-6	-	TRBJ1-1	TGTGCCAGCAGAGATGGCCAGGGGGCTAACACTGAAGCTTTCTTT	CASRDGQGANTEAFF
-	TRBV5-4	once	TRBJ1-2	TGTGCCAGCAGCGCGGGCCTGACTACTAACTATGGCTACACCTTC	CASSAGLTTNYGYTF
TRBD1	TRBV7-2	-	TRBJ2-7	TGTGCCAGCAGCTCACAGGGGCCCGAGCAGTACTTC	CASSSQGPEQYF
-	TRBV5-1	-	TRBJ1-6	TGCGCCAGCAGCTTTTTTACGGTATCTACAAGGAGCTCCTATAATTCACCCCTCCACTTT	CASSFFTVSTRSSYNSPLHF
-	TRBV25-1	-	TRBJ1-1	TGTGCCAGCAGTGAGGCCAATCGGGGTGTGAGGTGGGCTTTCTTT	CASSEANRGVRWAFF
TRBD2	TRBV28	-	TRBJ2-7	TGTGCCAGCAGTTTGGTAGCGGGACTTTACGAGCAGTACTTC	CASSLVAGLYEQYF
-	TRBV19	-	TRBJ1-1	TGTGCCAGTACGCCAGGTATCACTGAAGCTTTCTTT	CASTPGITEAFF
-	TRBV5-1	-	TRBJ2-3	TGCGCCAGCCTACCTCAGGGGAGTACGACCACAGATACGCAGTATTTT	CASLPQGSTTTDTQYF
-	TRBV6-1	-	TRBJ2-7	TGTGCCAGCAGTGAGGCGGCAGGGTTTGCCAGCTCCTACGAGCAGTACTTC	CASSEAAGFASSYEQYF
TRBD1	TRBV4-1	few	TRBJ1-1	TGCGCCAGCAACGAAAGACCGGGACAGGCAGCGGGGACTGAAGCTTTCTTT	CASNERPGQAAGTEAFF
-	TRBV28	-	TRBJ2-7	TGTGCCAGCAGTTTCGGGCAGGGCTACGAGCAGTACTTC	CASSFGQGYEQYF
-	TRBV28	once	TRBJ1-3	TGTGCCAGCAGTTTATCCCACTACTCTGGAAACACCATATATTTT	CASSLSHYSGNTIYF
-	TRBV27	few	TRBJ2-1	TGTGCCAGCAGTTTATCTCCGGGGAGCTCCTACAATGAGCAGTTCTTC	CASSLSPGSSYNEQFF
-	TRBV23-1	-	TRBJ1-5	TGCGCCACTTCAGGGCGTGGACAGCCCCAGCATTTT	CATSGRGQPQHF
TRBD2	TRBV14	-	TRBJ2-7	TGTGCCAGCAGCCATAGAGGGACTAGCGGGGGGGCCTACGAGCAGTACTTC	CASSHRGTSGGAYEQYF
TRBD2	TRBV9	-	TRBJ2-7	TGTGCCAGCAGCGTAGAAGAGACTAGCGGGAGTATGTACGAGCAGTACTTC	CASSVEETSGSMYEQYF
TRBD2	TRBV11-2	-	TRBJ2-1	TGTGCCAGCAGCCTCAGTGGCGGGGGGTTAGAGCAGTTCTTC	CASSLSGGGLEQFF